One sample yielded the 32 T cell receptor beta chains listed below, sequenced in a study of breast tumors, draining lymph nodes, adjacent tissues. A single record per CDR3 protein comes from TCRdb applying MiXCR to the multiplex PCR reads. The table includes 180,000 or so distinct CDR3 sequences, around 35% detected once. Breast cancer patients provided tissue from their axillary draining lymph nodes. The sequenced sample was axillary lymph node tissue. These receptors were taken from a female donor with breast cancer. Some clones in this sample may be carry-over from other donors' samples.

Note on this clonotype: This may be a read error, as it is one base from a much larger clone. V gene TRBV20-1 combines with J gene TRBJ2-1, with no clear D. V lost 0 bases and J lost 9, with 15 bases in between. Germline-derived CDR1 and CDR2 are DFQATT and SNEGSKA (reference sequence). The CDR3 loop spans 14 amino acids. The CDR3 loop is CSAREEGKRAEQFF. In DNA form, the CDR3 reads TGCAGTGCTAGAGAAGAAGGGAAGCGCGCTGAGCAGTTCTTC.

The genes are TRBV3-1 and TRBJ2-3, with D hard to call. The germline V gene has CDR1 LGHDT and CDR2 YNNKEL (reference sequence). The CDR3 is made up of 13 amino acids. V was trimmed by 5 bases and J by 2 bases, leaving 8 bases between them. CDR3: CASSFGPTDTQYF. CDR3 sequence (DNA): TGTGCCAGCAGCTTCGGCCCCACAGATACGCAGTATTTT.

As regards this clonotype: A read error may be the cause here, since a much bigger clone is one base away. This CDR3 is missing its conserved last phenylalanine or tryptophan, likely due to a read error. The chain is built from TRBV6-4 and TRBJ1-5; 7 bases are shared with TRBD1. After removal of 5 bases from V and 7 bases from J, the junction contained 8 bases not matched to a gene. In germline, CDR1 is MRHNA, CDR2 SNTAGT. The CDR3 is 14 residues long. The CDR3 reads CASSLVGQTQPQHS. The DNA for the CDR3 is TGTGCCAGCAGTTTAGTGGGACAGACGCAGCCCCAGCATTCT.

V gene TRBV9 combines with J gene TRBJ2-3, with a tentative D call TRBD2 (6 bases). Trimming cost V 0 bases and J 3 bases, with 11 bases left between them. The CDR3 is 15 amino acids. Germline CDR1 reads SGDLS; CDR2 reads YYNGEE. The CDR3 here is CASSVDGGKTDTQYF. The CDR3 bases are TGTGCCAGCAGCGTAGATGGCGGGAAAACAGATACGCAGTATTTT.

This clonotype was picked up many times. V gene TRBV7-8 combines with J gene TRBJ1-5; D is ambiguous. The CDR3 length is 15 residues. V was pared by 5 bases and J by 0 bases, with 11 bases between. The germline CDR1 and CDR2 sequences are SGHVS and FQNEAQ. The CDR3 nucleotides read TGTGCCAGCAGCCCCGGTTCCAGTAGCAATCAGCCCCAGCATTTT. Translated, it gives CASSPGSSSNQPQHF. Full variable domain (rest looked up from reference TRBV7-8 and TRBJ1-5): GAGVSQSPRYKVAKRGQDVALRCDPISGHVSLFWYQQALGQGPEFLTYFQNEAQLDKSGLPSDRFFAERPEGSVSTLKIQRTQQEDSAVYLCASSPGSSSNQPQHFGDGTRLSIL.

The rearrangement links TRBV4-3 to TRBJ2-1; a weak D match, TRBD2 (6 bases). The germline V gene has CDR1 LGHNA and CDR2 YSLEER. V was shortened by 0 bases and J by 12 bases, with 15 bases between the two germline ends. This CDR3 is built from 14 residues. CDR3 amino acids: CASSQDGSTDTQFF. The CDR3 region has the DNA TGCGCCAGCAGCCAAGACGGGAGCACAGATACGCAGTTCTTC.

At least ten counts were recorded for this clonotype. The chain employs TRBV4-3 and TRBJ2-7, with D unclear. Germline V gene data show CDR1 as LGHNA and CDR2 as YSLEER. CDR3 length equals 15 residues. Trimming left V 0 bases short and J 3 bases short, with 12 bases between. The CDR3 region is CASSQDHDGFYEQYF. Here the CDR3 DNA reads TGCGCCAGCAGCCAAGACCACGACGGTTTCTACGAGCAGTACTTC.

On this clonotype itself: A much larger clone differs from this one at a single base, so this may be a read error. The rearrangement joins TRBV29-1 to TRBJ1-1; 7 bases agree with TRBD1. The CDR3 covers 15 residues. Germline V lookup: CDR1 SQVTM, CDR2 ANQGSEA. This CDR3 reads CSVGAPQGVGTEALF. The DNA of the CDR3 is TGCAGCGTTGGGGCACCTCAGGGGGTCGGCACTGAAGCTTTGTTT.

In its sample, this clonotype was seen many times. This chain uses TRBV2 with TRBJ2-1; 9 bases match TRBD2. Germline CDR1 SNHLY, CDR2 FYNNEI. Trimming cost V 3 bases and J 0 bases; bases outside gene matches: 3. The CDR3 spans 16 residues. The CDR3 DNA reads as TGTGCCAGCAGTGACGCTAGCGGGGTCTCCTACAATGAGCAGTTCTTC. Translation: CASSDASGVSYNEQFF.

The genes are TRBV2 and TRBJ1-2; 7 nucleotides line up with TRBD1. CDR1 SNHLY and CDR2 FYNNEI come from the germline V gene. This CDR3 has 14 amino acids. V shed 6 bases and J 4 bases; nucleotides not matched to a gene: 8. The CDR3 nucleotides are TGTGCCAGCAGGGCAACGACAGGGCTCTATGGCTACACCTTC. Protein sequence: CASRATTGLYGYTF.

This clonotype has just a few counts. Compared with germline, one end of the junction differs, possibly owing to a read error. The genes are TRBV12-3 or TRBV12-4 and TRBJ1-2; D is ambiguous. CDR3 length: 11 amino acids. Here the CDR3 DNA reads TGTGCCAGCAGTTTAGGGTCATTTCTCACTTTC. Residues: CASSLGSFLTF.

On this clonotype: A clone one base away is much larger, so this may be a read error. DNA for the CDR3: TGTGCCAGCAGCAGAGGCGGAGGGATTAACTATGGCTCCACCTTC. Amino acids: CASSRGGGINYGSTF. The V call is TRBV9, the J call TRBJ1-2; D is ambiguous. Looked up from germline, CDR1 is SGDLS and CDR2 is YYNGEE. The length of the CDR3 is 15 residues.

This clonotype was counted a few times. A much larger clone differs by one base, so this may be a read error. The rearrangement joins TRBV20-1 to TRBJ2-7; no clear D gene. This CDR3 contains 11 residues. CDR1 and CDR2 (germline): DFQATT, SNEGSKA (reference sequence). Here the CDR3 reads CSDIPSYEQSF. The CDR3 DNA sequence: TGCAGTGACATTCCATCCTACGAGCAGTCCTTC.

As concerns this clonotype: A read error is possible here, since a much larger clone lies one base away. The CDR3 region is CVSSLMQGGADTQYF. The CDR3 coding sequence is TGTGTCAGCAGCTTGATGCAAGGGGGCGCAGATACGCAGTATTTT. This chain uses TRBV5-6 with TRBJ2-3, with 7 nucleotides matching TRBD1. Germline loops: CDR1 SGHDT, CDR2 YYEEEE. This CDR3 has 15 amino acids.

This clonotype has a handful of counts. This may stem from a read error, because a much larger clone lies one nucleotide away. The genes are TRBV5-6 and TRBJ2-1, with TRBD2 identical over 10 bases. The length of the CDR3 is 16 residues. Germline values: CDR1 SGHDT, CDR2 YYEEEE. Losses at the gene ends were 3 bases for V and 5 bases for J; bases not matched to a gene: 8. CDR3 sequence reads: CASSSGASGGNNEQFF. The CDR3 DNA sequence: TGTGCCAGCAGCTCAGGGGCTAGCGGGGGCAACAATGAGCAGTTCTTC. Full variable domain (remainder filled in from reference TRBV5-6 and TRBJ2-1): DAGVTQSPTHLIKTRGQQVTLRCSPKSGHDTVSWYQQALGQGPQFIFQYYEEEERQRGNFPDRFSGHQFPNYSSELNVNALLLGDSALYLCASSSGASGGNNEQFFGPGTRLTVL.

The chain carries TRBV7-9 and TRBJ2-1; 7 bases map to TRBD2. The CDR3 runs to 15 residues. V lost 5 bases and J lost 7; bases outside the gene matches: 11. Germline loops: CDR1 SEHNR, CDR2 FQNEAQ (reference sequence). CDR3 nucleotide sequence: TGTGCCAGCAGCCCCCGACTAGCAAAGGGGAATGAGCAGTTCTTC. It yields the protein CASSPRLAKGNEQFF.

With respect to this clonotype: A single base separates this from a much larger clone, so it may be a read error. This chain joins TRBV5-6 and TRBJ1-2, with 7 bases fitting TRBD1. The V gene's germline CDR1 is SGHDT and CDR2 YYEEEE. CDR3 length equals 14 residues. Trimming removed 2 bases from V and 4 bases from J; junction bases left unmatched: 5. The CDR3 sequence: CASSFGQATYGYTF. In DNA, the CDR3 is TGTGCCAGCAGCTTTGGACAGGCAACCTATGGCTACACCTTC.

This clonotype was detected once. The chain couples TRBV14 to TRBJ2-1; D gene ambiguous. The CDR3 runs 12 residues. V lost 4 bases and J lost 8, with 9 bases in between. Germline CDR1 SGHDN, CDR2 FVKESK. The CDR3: CASSRQVYEQFF. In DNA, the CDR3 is TGTGCCAGCAGCCGCCAGGTCTATGAGCAGTTCTTC.

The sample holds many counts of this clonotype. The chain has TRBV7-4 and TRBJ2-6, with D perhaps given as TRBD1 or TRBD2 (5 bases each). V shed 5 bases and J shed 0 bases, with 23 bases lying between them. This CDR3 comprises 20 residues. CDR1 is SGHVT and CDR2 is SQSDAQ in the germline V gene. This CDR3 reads CASSLDRSSGGSSGANVLTF. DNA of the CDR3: TGTGCCAGCAGCCTTGATAGGAGCTCTGGGGGTAGCTCTGGGGCCAACGTCCTGACTTTC.

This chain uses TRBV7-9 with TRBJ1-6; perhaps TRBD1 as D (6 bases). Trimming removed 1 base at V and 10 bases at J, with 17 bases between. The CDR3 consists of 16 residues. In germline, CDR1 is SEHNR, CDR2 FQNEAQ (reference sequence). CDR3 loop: CASSLGQTGRKSPLHF. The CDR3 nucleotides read TGTGCCAGCAGCTTAGGGCAGACAGGTCGGAAATCACCCCTCCACTTT. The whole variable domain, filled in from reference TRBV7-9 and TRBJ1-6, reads DTGVSQNPRHKITKRGQNVTFRCDPISEHNRLYWYRQTLGQGPEFLTYFQNEAQLEKSRLLSDRFSAERPKGSFSTLEIQRTEQGDSAMYLCASSLGQTGRKSPLHFGNGTRLTVT.

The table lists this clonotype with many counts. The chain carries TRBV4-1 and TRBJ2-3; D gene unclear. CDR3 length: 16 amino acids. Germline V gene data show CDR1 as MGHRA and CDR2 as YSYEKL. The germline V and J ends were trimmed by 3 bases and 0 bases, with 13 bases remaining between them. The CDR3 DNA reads TGCGCCAGCAGCCAGTCGCCCGCTGCTAGCACAGATACGCAGTATTTT. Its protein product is CASSQSPAASTDTQYF.

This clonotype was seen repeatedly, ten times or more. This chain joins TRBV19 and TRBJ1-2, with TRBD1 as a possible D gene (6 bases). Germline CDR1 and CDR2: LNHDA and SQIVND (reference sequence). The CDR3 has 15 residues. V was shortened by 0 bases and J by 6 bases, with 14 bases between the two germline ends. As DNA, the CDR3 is TGTGCCAGTAGTATAGATCTCCGGGGGGCGAATGGCTACACCTTC. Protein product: CASSIDLRGANGYTF.

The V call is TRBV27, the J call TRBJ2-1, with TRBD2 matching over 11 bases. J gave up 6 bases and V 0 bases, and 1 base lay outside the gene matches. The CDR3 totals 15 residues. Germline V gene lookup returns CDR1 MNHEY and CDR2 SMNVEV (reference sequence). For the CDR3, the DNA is TGTGCCAGCAGTTTATCTAGCGGGAGGGTCAATGAGCAGTTCTTC. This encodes CASSLSSGRVNEQFF.

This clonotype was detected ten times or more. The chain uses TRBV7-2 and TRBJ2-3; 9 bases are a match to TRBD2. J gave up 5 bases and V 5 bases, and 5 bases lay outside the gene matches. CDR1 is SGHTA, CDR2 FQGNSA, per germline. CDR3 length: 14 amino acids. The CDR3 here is CASSPGLAGDTQYF. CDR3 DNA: TGTGCCAGCAGCCCGGGACTAGCCGGAGATACGCAGTATTTT.

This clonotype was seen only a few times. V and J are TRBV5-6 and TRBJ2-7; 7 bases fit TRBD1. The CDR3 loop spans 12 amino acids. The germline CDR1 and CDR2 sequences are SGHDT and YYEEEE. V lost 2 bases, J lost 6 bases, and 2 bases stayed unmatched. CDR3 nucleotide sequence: TGTGCCAGCAGCTTACAGGGGACCGAGCAGTACTTC. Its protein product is CASSLQGTEQYF.

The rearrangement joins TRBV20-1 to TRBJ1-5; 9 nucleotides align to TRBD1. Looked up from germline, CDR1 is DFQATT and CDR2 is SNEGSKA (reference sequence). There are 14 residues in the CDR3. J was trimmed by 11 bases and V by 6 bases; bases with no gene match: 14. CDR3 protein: CSAGDRAPWETQHF. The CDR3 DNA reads TGCAGTGCCGGGGACAGGGCCCCTTGGGAGACCCAGCATTTT.

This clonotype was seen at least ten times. The CDR3 DNA sequence: TGCGCCAGCAGCATCGGGTCTAGCGCAGATACGCAGTATTTT. Amino acid sequence: CASSIGSSADTQYF. The V call is TRBV5-1, the J call TRBJ2-3, with a weak D call TRBD2 (6 bases). V was cut by 4 bases and J by 4 bases, with 13 bases left in between. Germline CDR1 is SGHRS and CDR2 is YFSETQ. CDR3 length: 14 amino acids.

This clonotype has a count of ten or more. The CDR3 region is CASSAQGYGYTF. The CDR3 DNA follows: TGTGCCAGCAGTGCCCAAGGCTATGGCTACACCTTC. The V call is TRBV6-1, the J call TRBJ1-2, with no clear D. V dropped 4 bases and J dropped 4 bases, with 7 bases sitting between them. The CDR3 covers 12 residues. The germline gives CDR1 MNHNS, CDR2 SASEGT.

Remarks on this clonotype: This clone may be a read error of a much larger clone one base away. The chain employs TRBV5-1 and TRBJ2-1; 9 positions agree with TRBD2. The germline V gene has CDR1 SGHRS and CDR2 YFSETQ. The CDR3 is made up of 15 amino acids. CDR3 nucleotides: TGCGCCAGCGGCTTGGGTCGCGGGAGGGCAAATGAGCAGTTCTTC. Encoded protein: CASGLGRGRANEQFF.

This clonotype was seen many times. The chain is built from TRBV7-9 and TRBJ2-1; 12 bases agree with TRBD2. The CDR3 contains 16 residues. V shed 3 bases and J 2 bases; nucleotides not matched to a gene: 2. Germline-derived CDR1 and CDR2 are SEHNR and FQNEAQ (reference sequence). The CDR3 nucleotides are TGTGCCAGCAGCTTCACTAGCGGGAGGCCCTACAATGAGCAGTTCTTC. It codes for CASSFTSGRPYNEQFF.

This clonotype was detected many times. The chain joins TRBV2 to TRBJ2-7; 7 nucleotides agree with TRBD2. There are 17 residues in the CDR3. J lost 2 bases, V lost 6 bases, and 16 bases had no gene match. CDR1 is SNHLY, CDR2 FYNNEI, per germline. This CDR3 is CASRKSRGGLETYEQYF. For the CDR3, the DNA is TGTGCCAGCAGAAAATCAAGGGGAGGGTTGGAGACCTACGAGCAGTACTTC.

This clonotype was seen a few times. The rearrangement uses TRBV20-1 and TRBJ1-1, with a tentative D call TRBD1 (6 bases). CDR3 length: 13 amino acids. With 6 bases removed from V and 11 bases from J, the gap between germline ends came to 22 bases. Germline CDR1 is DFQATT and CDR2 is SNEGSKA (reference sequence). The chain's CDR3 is CSAPRGVFGWAFF. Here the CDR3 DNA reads TGCAGTGCCCCTAGGGGGGTGTTTGGGTGGGCTTTCTTT.